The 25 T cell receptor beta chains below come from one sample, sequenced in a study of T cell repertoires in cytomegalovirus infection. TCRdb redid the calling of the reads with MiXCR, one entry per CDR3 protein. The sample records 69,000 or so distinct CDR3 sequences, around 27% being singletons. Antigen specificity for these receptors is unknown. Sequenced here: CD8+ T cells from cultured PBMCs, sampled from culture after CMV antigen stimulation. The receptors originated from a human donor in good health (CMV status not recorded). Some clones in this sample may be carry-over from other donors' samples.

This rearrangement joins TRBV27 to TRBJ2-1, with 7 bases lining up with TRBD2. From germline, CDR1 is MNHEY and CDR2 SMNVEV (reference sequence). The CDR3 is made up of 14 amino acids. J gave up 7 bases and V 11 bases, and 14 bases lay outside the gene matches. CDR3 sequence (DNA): TGTGCCGCCAAAGAAAGCGGGATTGGGAATGAGCAGTTCTTC. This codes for CAAKESGIGNEQFF.

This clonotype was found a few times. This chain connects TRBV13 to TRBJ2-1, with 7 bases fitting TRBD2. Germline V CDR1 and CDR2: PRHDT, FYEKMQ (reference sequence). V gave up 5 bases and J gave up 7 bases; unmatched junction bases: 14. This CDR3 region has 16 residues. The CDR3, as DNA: TGTGCCAGCAGCCTCAACCCTGCGGGAGAGAAGAATGAGCAGTTCTTC. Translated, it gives CASSLNPAGEKNEQFF. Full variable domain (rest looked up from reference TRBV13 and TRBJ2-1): AAGVIQSPRHLIKEKRETATLKCYPIPRHDTVYWYQQGPGQDPQFLISFYEKMQSDKGSIPDRFSAQQFSDYHSELNMSSLELGDSALYFCASSLNPAGEKNEQFFGPGTRLTVL.

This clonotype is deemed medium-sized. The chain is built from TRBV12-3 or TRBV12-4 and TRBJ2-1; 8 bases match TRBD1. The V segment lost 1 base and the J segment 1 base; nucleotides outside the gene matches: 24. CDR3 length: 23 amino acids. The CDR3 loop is CASSLGYEGQAFLYIFSYNEQFF. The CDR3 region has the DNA TGTGCCAGCAGTTTAGGGTATGAGGGACAGGCCTTCTTATACATATTTTCCTACAATGAGCAGTTCTTC.

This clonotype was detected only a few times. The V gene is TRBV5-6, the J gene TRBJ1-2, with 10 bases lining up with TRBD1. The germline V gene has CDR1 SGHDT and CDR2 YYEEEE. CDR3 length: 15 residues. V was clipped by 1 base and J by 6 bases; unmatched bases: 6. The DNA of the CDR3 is TGTGCCAGCAGCTTGCTCGTGACAGGGGGCGATGGCTACACCTTC. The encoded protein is CASSLLVTGGDGYTF.

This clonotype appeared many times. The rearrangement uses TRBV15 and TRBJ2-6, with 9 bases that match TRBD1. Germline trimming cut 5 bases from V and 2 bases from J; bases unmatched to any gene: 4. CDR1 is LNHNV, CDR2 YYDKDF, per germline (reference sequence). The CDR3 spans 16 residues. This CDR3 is CATSDRTGAGANVLTF. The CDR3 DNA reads TGTGCCACCAGCGATAGGACAGGGGCTGGGGCCAACGTCCTGACTTTC.

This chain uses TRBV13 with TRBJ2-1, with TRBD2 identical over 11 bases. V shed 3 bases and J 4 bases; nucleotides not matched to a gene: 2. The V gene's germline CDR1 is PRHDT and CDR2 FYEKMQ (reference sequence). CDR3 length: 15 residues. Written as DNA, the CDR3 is TGTGCCAGCAGCTTCACTAGCGGGAGTTACAATGAGCAGTTCTTC. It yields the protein CASSFTSGSYNEQFF.

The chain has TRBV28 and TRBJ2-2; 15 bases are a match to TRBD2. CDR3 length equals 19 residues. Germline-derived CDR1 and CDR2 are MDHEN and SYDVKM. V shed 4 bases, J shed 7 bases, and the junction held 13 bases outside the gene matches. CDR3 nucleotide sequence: TGTGCCAGCAGTTCGCGCGGACTAGCGGGGGGGCCGGCTGGCGGGGAGCTGTTTTTT. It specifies CASSSRGLAGGPAGGELFF.

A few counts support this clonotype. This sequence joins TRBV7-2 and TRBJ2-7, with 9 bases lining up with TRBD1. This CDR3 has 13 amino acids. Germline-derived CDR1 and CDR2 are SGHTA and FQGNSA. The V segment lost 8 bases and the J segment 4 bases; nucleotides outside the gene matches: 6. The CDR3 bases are TGTGCCAGCGGCCTGGGACAGGGTTACGAGCAGTACTTC. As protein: CASGLGQGYEQYF.

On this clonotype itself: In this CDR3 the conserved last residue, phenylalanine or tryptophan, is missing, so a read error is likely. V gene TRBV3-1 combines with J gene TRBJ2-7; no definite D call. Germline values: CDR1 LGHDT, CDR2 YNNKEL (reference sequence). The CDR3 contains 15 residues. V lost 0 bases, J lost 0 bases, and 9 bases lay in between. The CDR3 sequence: CASSQEGGDSYEQYL. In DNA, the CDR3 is TGTGCCAGCAGCCAAGAAGGCGGAGACTCCTACGAGCAGTACCTC.

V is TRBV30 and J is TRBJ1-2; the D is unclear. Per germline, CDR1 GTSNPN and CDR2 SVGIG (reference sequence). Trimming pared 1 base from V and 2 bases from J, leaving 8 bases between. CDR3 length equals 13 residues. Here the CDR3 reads CAWSDFLNYGYTF. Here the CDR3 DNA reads TGTGCCTGGAGTGATTTTCTGAACTATGGCTACACCTTC.

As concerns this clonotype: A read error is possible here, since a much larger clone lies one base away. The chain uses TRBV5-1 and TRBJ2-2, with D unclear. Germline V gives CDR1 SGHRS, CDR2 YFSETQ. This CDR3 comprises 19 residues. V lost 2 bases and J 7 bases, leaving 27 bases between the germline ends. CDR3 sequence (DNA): TGCGCCAGCAGCTTTCGGCGACACGTCGGGCCCCCTCAGATCGGGGAGCTGTTTTTT. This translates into CASSFRRHVGPPQIGELFF.

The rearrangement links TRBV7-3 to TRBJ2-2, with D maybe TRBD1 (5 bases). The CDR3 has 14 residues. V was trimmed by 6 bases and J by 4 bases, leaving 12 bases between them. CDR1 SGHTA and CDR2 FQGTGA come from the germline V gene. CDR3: CASSYDSSTGELFF. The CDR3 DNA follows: TGTGCCAGCAGTTATGACAGTTCCACCGGGGAGCTGTTTTTT.

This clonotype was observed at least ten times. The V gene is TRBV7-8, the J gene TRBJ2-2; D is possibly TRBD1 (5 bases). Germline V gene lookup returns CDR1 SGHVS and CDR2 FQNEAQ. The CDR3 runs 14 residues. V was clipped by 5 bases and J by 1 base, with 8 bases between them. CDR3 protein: CASSLTGNTGELFF. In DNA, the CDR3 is TGTGCCAGCAGCCTTACAGGGAACACCGGGGAGCTGTTTTTT.

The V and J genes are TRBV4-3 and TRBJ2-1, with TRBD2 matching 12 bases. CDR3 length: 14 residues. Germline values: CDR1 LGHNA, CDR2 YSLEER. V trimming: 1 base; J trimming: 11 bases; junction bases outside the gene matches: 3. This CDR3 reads CASSQGTSGDKQFF. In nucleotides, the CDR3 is TGCGCCAGCAGCCAAGGGACTAGCGGGGACAAGCAGTTCTTC.

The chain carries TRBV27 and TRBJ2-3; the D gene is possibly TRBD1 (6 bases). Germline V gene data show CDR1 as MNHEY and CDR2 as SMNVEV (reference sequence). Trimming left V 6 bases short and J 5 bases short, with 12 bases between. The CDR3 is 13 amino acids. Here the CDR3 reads CASSHRVGDTQYF. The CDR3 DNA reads TGTGCCAGCAGCCACAGGGTAGGAGATACGCAGTATTTT.

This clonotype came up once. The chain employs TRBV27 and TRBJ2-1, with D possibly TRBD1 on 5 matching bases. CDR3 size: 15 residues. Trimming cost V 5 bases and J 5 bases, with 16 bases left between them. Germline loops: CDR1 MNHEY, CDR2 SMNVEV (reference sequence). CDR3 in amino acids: CASSVIREIDNEQFF. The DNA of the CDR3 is TGTGCCAGCAGTGTCATCAGGGAAATCGACAATGAGCAGTTCTTC.

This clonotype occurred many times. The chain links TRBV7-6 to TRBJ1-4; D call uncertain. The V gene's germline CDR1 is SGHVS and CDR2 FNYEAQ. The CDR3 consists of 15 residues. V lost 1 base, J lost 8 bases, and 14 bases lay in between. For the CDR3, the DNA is TGTGCCAGCAGCTTAGAACGGACCCTGGGGGAAAAACTGTTTTTT. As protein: CASSLERTLGEKLFF.

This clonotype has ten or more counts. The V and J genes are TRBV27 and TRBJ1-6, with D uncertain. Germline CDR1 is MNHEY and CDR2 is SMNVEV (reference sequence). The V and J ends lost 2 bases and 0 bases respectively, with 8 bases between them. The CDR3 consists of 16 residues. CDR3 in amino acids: CASSLSTDSYNSPLHF. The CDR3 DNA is TGTGCCAGCAGTTTAAGTACGGACTCCTATAATTCACCCCTCCACTTT.

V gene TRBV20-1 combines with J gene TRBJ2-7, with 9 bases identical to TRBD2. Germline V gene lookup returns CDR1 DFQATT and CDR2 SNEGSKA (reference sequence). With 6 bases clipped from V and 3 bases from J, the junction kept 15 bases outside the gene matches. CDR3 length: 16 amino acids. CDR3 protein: CSADSEDGGRGYEQYF. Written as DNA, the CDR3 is TGCAGTGCAGACTCTGAAGACGGCGGGAGGGGCTACGAGCAGTACTTC.

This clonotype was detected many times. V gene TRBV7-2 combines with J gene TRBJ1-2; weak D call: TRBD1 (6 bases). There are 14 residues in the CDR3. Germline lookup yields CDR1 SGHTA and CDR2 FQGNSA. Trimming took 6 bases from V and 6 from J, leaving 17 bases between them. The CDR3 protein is CASRLRGGAHGYTF. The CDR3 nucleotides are TGTGCCAGCAGACTCCGAGGGGGGGCACATGGCTACACCTTC.

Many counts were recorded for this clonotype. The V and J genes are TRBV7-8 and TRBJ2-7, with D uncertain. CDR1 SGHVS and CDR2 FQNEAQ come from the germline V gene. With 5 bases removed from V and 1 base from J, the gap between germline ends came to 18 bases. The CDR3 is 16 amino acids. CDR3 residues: CASSVTMTDPSYEQYF. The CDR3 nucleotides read TGTGCCAGCAGCGTAACCATGACGGATCCTTCCTACGAGCAGTACTTC.

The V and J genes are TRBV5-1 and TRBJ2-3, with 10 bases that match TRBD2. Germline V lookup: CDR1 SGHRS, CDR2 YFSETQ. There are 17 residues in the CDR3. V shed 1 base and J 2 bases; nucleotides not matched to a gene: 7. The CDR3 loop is CASSLLGLAGVTDTQYF. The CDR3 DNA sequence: TGCGCCAGCAGCTTGCTAGGGCTAGCGGGAGTCACAGATACGCAGTATTTT.

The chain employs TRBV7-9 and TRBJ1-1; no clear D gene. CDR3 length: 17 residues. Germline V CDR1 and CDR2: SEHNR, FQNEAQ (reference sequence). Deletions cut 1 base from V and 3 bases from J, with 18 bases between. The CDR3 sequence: CASSLEERRRLHTEAFF. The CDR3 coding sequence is TGTGCCAGCAGCTTAGAAGAACGGCGCAGGCTTCACACTGAAGCTTTCTTT. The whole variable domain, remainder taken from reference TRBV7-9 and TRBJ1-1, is DTGVSQNPRHKITKRGQNVTFRCDPISEHNRLYWYRQTLGQGPEFLTYFQNEAQLEKSRLLSDRFSAERPKGSFSTLEIQRTEQGDSAMYLCASSLEERRRLHTEAFFGQGTRLTVV.

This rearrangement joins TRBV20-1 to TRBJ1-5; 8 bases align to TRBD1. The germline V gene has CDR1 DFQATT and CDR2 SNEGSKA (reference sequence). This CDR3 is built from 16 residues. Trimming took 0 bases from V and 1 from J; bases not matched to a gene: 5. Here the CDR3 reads CSARDRYRGSNQPQHF. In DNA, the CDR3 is TGCAGTGCTAGAGATCGATACAGGGGGAGCAATCAGCCCCAGCATTTT.

CDR3 sequence (DNA): TGTGCCAGCAGTTTAGCTAGCTCTGGGGCCAACGTCCTGACTTTC. Translated: CASSLASSGANVLTF. V is TRBV27 and J is TRBJ2-6; D remains unclear. Germline loops: CDR1 MNHEY, CDR2 SMNVEV (reference sequence). V was trimmed by 2 bases and J by 0 bases, leaving 5 bases between them. The CDR3 totals 15 residues.